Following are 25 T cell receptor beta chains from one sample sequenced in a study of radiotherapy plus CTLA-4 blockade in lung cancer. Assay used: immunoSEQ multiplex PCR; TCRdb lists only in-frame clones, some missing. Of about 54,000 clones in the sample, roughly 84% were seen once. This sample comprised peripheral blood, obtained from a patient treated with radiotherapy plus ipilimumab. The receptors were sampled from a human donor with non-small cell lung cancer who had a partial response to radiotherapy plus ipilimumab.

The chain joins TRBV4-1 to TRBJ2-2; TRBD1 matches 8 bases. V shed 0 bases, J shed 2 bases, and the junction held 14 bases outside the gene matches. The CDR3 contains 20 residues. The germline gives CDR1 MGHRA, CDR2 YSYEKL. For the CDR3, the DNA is TGCGCCAGCAGCCAAGAACCCCGGGGACAGGCTACGCACAACACCGGGGAGCTGTTTTTT. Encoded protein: CASSQEPRGQATHNTGELFF.

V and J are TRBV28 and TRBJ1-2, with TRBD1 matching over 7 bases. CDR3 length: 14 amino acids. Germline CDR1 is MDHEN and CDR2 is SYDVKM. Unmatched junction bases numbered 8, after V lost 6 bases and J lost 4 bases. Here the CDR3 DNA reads TGTGCCAGCAGCGTAGGGGGCTCGGGCTATGGCTACACCTTC. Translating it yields CASSVGGSGYGYTF.

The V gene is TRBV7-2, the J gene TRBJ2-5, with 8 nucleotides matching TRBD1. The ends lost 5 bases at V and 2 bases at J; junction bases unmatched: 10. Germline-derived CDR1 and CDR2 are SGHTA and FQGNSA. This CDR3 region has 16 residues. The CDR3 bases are TGTGCCAGCAGCGGATATAGCAGGGGGCGACAAGAGACCCAGTACTTC. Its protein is CASSGYSRGRQETQYF.

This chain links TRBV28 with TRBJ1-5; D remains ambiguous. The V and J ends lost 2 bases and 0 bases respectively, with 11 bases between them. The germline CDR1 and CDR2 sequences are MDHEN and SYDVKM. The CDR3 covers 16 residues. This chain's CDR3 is CASSLGQFYSNQPQHF. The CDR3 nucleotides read TGTGCCAGCAGTTTAGGGCAATTTTATAGCAATCAGCCCCAGCATTTT.

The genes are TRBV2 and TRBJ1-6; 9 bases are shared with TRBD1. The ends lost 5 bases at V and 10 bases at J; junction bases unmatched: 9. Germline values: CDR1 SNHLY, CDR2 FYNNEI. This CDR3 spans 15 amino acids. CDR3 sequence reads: CASSYGTGFESPLHF. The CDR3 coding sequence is TGTGCCAGCAGTTACGGGACAGGGTTTGAGTCACCCCTCCACTTT.

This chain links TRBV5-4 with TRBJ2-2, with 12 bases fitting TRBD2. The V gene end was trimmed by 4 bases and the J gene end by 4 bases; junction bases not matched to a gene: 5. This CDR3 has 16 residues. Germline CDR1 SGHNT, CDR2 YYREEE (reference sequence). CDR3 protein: CASSPGLAGPTGELFF. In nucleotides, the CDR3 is TGTGCCAGCAGCCCTGGACTAGCGGGGCCCACCGGGGAGCTGTTTTTT. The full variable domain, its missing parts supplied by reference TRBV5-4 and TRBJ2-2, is ETGVTQSPTHLIKTRGQQVTLRCSSQSGHNTVSWYQQALGQGPQFIFQYYREEENGRGNFPPRFSGLQFPNYSSELNVNALELDDSALYLCASSPGLAGPTGELFFGEGSRLTVL.

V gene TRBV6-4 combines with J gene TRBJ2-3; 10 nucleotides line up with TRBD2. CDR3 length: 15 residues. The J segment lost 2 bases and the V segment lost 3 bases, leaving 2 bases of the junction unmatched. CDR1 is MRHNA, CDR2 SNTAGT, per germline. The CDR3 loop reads CASSESGGATDTQYF. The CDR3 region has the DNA TGTGCCAGCAGTGAAAGCGGGGGGGCCACAGATACGCAGTATTTT.

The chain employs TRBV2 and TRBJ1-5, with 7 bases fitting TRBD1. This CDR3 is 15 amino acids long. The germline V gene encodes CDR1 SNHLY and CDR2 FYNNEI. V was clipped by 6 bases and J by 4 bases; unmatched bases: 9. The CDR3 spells CASSSWDSDNQPQHF. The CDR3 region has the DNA TGTGCCAGCAGCTCCTGGGACAGCGATAATCAGCCCCAGCATTTT.

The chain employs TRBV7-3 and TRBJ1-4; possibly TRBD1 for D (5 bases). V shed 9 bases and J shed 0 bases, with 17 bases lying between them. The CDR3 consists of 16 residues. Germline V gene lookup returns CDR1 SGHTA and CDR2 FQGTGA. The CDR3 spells CASKGAGSATNEKLFF. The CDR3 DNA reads TGTGCCAGTAAAGGGGCAGGCTCTGCAACTAATGAAAAACTGTTTTTT.

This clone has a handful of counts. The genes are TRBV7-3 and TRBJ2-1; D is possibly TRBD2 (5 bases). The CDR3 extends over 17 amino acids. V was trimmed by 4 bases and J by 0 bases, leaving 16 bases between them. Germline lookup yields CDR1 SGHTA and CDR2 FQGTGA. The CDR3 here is CASSSQSGVGSYNEQFF. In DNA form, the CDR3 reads TGTGCCAGCAGCTCCCAATCCGGGGTAGGCTCCTACAATGAGCAGTTCTTC.

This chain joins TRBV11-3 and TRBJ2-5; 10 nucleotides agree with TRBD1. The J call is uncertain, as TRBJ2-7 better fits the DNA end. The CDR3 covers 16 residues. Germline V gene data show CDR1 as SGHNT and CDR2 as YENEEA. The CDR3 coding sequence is TGTGCCAGCAGCTCCGCAGGGGACAGGGGCCAGTACGAGCAGTACTTC. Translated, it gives CASSSAGDRGQYEQYF.

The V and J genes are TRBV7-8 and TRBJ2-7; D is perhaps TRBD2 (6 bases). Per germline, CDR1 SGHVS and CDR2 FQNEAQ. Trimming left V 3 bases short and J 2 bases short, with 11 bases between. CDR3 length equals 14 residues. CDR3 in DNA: TGTGCCAGCAGCTTTCGGAGGGGAGCCTACGAGCAGTACTTC. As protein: CASSFRRGAYEQYF.

CDR3 region: CASSPVTGWNEQFF. DNA for the CDR3: TGTGCCAGCAGTCCAGTGACGGGGTGGAATGAGCAGTTCTTC. This chain links TRBV9 with TRBJ2-1, with a possible D match to TRBD2 (5 bases). Germline V gene data show CDR1 as SGDLS and CDR2 as YYNGEE. CDR3 length: 14 amino acids. V was pared by 5 bases and J by 7 bases, with 16 bases between.

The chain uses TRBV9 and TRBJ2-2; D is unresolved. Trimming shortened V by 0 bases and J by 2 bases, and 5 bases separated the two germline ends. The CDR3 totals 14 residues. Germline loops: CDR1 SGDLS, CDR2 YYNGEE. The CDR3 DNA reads TGTGCCAGCAGCGTAGATTCTAACACCGGGGAGCTGTTTTTT. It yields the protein CASSVDSNTGELFF.

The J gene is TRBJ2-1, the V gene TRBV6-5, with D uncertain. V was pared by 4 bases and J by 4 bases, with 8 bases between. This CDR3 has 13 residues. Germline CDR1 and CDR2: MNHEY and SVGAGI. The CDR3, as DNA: TGTGCCAGCAGTTCTACCGATTACAATGAGCAGTTCTTC. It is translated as CASSSTDYNEQFF.

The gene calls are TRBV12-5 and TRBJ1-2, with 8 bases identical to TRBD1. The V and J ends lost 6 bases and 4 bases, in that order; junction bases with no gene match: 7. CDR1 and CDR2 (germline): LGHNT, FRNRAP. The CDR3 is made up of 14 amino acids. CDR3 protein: CASGVTGVGYGYTF. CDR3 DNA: TGTGCTAGTGGGGTGACAGGGGTTGGCTATGGCTACACCTTC.

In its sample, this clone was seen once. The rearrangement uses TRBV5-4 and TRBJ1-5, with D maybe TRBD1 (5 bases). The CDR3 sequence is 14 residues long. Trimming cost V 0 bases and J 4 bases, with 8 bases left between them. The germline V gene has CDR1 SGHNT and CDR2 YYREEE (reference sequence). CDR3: CASSLEGFNQPQHF. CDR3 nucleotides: TGTGCCAGCAGCTTGGAGGGGTTTAATCAGCCCCAGCATTTT.

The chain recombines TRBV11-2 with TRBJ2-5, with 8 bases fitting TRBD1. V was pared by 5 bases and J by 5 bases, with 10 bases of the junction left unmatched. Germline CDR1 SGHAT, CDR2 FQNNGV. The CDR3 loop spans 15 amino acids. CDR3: CASSPLDRVGETQYF. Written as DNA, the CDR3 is TGTGCCAGCAGCCCCTTGGACAGGGTTGGGGAGACCCAGTACTTC.

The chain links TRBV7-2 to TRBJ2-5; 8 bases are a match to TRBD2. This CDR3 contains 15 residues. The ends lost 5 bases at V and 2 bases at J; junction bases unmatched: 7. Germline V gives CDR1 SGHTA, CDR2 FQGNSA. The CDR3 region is CASSAPAGAQETQYF. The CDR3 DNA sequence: TGTGCCAGCAGCGCCCCAGCGGGGGCACAAGAGACCCAGTACTTC.

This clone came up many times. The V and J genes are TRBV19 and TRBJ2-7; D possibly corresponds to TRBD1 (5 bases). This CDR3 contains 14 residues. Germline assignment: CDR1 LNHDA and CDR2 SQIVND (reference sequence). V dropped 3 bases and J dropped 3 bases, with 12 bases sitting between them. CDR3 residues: CASSIGGAGYEQYF. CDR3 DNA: TGTGCCAGTAGTATCGGTGGGGCAGGCTACGAGCAGTACTTC.

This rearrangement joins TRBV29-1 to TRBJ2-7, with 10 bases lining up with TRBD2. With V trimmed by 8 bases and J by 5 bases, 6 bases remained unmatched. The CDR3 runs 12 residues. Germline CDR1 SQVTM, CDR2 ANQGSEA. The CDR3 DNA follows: TGCAGCCCGCAAGCGGGGGGGAACGAGCAGTACTTC. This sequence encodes CSPQAGGNEQYF.

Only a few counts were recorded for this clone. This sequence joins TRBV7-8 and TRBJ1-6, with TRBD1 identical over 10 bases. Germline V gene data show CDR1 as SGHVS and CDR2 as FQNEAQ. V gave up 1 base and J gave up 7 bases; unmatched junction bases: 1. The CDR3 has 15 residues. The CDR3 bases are TGTGCCAGCAGCTTAGAGGGACAGGGGAATTCACCCCTCCACTTT. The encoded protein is CASSLEGQGNSPLHF.

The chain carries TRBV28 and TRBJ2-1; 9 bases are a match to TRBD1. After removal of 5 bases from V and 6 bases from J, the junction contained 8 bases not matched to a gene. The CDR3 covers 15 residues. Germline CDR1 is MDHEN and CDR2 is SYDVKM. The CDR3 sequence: CASSLRDRAINEQFF. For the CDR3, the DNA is TGTGCCAGCAGTCTCCGGGACAGGGCAATCAATGAGCAGTTCTTC.

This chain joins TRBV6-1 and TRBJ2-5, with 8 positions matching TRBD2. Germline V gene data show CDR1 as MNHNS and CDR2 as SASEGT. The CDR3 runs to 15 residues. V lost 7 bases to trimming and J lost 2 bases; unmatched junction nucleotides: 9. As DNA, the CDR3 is TGTGCCAGCACGGTCAGCGGGGGACAACAAGAGACCCAGTACTTC. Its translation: CASTVSGGQQETQYF.

Here the CDR3 DNA reads TGCGCCAGCAGCCAAGAAAGACAGAGTGCGAACACCGGGGAGCTGTTTTTT. Translated: CASSQERQSANTGELFF. J is TRBJ2-2 and V is TRBV4-1; D might be TRBD1 (5 bases). The CDR3 contains 17 residues. Per germline, CDR1 MGHRA and CDR2 YSYEKL. Trimming left V 0 bases short and J 0 bases short, with 11 bases between.